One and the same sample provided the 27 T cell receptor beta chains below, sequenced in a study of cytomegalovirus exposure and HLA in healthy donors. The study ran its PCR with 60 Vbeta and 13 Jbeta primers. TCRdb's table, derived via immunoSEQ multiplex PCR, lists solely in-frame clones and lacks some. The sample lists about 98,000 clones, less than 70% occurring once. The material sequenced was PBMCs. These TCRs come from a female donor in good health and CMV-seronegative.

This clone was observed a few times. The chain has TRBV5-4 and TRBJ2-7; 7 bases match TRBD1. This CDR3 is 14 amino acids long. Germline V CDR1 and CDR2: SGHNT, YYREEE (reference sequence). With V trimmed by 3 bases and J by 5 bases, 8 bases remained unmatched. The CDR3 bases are TGTGCCAGCAGCTCCACAGGGGTAATCCACGAGCAGTACTTC. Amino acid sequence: CASSSTGVIHEQYF. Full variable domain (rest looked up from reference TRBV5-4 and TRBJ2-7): ETGVTQSPTHLIKTRGQQVTLRCSSQSGHNTVSWYQQALGQGPQFIFQYYREEENGRGNFPPRFSGLQFPNYSSELNVNALELDDSALYLCASSSTGVIHEQYFGPGTRLTVT.

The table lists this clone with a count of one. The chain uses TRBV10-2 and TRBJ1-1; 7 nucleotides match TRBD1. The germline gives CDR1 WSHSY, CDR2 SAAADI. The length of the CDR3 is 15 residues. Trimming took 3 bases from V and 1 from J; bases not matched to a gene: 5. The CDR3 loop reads CASSEQGPQNTEAFF. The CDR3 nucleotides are TGCGCCAGCAGTGAACAGGGGCCCCAGAACACTGAAGCTTTCTTT.

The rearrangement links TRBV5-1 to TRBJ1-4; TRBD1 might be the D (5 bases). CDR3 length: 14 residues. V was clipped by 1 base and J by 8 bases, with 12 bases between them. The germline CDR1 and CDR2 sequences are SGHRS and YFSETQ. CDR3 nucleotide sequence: TGCGCCAGCAGCTTGTGGCAGGGAGGGGAAAAACTGTTTTTT. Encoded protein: CASSLWQGGEKLFF.

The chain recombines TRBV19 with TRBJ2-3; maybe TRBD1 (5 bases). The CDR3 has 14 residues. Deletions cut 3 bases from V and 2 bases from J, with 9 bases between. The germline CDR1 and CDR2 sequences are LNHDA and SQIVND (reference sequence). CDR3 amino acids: CASSMGRATDTQYF. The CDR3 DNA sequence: TGTGCCAGTAGTATGGGCAGGGCCACAGATACGCAGTATTTT.

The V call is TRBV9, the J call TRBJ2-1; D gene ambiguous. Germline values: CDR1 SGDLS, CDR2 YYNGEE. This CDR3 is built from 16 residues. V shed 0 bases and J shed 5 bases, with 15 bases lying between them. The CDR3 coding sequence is TGTGCCAGCAGCGTAGGTAGCTTAAGTAGGAACAATGAGCAGTTCTTC. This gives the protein CASSVGSLSRNNEQFF.

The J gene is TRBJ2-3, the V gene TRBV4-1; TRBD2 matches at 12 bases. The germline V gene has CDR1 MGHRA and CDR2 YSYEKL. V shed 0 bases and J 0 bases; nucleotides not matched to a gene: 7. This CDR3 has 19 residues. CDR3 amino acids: CASSQEALAGGSSTDTQYF. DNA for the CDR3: TGCGCCAGCAGCCAAGAAGCACTAGCGGGGGGTTCTAGCACAGATACGCAGTATTTT.

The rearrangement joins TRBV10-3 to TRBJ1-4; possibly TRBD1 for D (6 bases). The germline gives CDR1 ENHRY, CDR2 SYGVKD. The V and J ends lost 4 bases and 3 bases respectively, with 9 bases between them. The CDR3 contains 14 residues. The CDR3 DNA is TGTGCCATCAGTGCAGGGGCGTCTAATGAAAAACTGTTTTTT. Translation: CAISAGASNEKLFF.

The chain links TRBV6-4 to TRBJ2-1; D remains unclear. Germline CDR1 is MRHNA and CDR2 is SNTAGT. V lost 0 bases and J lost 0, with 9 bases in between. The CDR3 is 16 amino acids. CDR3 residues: CASSDSARSSYNEQFF. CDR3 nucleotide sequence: TGTGCCAGCAGTGACTCGGCTCGAAGCTCCTACAATGAGCAGTTCTTC.

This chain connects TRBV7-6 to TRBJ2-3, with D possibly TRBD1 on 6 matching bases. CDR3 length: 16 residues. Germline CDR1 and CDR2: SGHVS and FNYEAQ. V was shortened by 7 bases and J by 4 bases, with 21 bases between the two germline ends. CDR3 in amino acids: CASKPGRGYRADTQYF. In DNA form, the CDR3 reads TGTGCCAGCAAGCCAGGCCGGGGTTACAGGGCAGATACGCAGTATTTT.

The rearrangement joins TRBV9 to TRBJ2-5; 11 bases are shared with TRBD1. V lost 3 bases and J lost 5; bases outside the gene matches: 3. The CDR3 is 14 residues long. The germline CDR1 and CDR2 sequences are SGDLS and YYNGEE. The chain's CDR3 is CASSAGTGGETQYF. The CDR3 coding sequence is TGTGCCAGCAGCGCTGGGACAGGGGGGGAGACCCAGTACTTC.

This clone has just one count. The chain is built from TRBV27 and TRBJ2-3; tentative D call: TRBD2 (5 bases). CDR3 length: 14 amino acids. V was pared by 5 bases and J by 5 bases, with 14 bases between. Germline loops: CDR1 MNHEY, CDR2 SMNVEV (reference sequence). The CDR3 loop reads CASSPGNWGDTQYF. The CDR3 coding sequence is TGTGCCAGCAGTCCCGGGAACTGGGGAGATACGCAGTATTTT.

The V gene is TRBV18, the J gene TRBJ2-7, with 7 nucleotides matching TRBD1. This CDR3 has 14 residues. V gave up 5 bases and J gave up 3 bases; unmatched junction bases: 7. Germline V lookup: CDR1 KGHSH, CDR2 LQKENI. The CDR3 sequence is CASSNRDRYYEQYF. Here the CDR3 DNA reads TGTGCCAGCTCAAACCGGGACAGATACTACGAGCAGTACTTC.

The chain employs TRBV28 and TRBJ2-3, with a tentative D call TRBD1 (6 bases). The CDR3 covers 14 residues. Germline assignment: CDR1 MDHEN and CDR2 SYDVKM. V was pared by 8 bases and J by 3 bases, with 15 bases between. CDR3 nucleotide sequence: TGTGCCAGCTGGGGGCCTCTACTGACAGATACGCAGTATTTT. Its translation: CASWGPLLTDTQYF.

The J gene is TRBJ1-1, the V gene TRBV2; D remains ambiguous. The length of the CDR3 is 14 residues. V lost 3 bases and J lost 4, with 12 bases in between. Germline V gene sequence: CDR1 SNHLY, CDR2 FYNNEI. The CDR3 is CASSELSRGTEAFF. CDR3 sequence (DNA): TGTGCCAGCAGTGAGCTATCACGGGGCACTGAAGCTTTCTTT.

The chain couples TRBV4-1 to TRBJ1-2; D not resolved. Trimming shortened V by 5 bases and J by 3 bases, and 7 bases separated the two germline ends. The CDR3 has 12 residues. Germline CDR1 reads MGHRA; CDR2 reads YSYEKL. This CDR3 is CASSSPDYGYTF. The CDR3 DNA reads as TGCGCCAGCAGCTCACCAGACTATGGCTACACCTTC.

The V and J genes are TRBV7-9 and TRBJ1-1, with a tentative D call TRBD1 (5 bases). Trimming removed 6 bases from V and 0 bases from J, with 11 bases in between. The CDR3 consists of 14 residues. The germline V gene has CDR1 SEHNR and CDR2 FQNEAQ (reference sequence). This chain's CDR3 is CASRGHSLNTEAFF. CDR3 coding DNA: TGTGCCAGCAGGGGGCATTCCTTGAACACTGAAGCTTTCTTT.

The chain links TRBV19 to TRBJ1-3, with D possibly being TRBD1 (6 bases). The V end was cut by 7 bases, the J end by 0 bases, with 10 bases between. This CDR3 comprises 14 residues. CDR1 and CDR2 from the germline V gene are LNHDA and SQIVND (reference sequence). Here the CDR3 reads CASTRGGSGNTIYF. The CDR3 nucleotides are TGTGCCAGTACCCGAGGGGGCTCTGGAAACACCATATATTTT.

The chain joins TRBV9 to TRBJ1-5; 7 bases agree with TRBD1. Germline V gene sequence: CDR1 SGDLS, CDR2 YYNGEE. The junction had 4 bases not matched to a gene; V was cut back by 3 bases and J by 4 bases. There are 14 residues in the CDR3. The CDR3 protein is CASSDGDSNQPQHF. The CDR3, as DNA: TGTGCCAGCAGCGACGGGGACAGTAATCAGCCCCAGCATTTT.

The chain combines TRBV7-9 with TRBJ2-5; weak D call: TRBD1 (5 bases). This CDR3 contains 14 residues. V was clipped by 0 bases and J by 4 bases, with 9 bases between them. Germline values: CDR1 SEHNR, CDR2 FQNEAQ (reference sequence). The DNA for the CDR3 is TGTGCCAGCAGCTTAGCGGTCAGGGCAGAGACCCAGTACTTC. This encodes CASSLAVRAETQYF.

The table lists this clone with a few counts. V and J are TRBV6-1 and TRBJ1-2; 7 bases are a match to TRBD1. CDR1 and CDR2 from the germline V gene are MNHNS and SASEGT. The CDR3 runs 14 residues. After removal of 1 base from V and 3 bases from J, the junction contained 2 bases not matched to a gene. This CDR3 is CASSEGDSYYGYTF. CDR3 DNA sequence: TGTGCCAGCAGTGAAGGGGACAGCTACTATGGCTACACCTTC.

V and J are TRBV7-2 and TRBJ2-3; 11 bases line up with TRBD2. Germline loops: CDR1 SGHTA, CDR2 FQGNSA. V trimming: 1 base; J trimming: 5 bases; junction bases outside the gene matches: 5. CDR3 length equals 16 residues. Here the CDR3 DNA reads TGTGCCAGCAGCTTAGGGCTAGCGGGAGGCATAGATACGCAGTATTTT. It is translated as CASSLGLAGGIDTQYF.

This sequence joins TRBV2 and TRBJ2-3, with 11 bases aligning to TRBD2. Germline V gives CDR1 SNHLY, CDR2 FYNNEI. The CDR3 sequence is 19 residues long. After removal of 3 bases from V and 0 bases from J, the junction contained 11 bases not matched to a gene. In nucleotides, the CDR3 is TGTGCCAGCAGTGAGATCATCGGGACTAGCGGCGCTAGCACAGATACGCAGTATTTT. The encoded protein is CASSEIIGTSGASTDTQYF.

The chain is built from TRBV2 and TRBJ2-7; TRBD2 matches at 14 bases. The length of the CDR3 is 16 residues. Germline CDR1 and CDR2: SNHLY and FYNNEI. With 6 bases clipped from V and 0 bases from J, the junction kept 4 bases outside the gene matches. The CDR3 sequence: CASRGLAGEASYEQYF. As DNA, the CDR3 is TGTGCCAGCAGGGGACTAGCGGGGGAAGCCTCCTACGAGCAGTACTTC.

The CDR3 protein is CASWGRAGVKNIQYF. The DNA of the CDR3 is TGTGCCAGCTGGGGGAGGGCCGGGGTCAAAAACATTCAGTACTTC. The chain joins TRBV6-1 to TRBJ2-4; 7 bases map to TRBD2. Germline CDR1 is MNHNS and CDR2 is SASEGT. The CDR3 has 15 residues. V shed 8 bases, J shed 3 bases, and the junction held 10 bases outside the gene matches.

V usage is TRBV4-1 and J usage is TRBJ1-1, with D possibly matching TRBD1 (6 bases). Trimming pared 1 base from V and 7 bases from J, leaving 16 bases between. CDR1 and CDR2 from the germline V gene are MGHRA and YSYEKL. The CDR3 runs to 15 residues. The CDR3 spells CASSQVPQGTFEAFF. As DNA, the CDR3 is TGCGCCAGCAGCCAAGTCCCACAGGGAACCTTTGAAGCTTTCTTT.

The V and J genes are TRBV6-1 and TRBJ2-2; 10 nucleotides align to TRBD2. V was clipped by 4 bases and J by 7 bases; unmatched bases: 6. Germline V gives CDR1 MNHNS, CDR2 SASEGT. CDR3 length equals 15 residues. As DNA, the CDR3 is TGTGCCAGCAGTGCCCTAGCGGGAGAGGGCGGGGAGCTGTTTTTT. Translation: CASSALAGEGGELFF.

The DNA for the CDR3 is TGTGCCAGCAGTCGGACTAGCGGGAGGATCTACAATGAGCAGTTCTTC. Translated, it gives CASSRTSGRIYNEQFF. This chain connects TRBV6-4 to TRBJ2-1; TRBD2 agrees at 14 bases. Germline CDR1 MRHNA, CDR2 SNTAGT. Trimming took 5 bases from V and 3 from J; bases not matched to a gene: 3. The CDR3 consists of 16 residues.